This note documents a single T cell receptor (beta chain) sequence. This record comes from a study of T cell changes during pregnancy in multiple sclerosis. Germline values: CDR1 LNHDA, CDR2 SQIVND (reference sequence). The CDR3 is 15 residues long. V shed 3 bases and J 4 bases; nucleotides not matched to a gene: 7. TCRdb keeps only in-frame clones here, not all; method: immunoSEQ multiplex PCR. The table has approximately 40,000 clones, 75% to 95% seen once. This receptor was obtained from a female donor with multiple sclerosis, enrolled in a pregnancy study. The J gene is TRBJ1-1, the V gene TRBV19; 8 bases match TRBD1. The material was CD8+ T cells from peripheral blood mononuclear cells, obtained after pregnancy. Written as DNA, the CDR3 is TGTGCCAGTAGTATCGCAGGGGGCTTGGGCACTGAAGCTTTCTTT. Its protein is CASSIAGGLGTEAFF. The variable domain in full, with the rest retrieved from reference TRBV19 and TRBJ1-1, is DGGITQSPKYLFRKEGQNVTLSCEQNLNHDAMYWYRQDPGQGLRLIYYSQIVNDFQKGDIAEGYSVSREKKESFPLTVTSAQKNPTAFYLCASSIAGGLGTEAFFGQGTRLTVV.